What follows is one T cell receptor beta chain and its context. These data come from a study of blood T cell repertoires in COVID-19. Study in general: T cells, B-cell-depleted T cells, or PBMCs provided the cDNA or gDNA that served as material.

This CDR3 is built from 15 residues. The germline CDR1 and CDR2 sequences are GTSNPN and SVGIG (reference sequence). V shed 0 bases and J shed 2 bases, with 14 bases lying between them. In the authors' methods: Estimated nucleated cell counts came from reference gene primer amplification. Only in-frame clones appear in the TCRdb table, and some are missing; sequencing was by immunoSEQ multiplex PCR. The DNA gave D and trimming, while V, J and clone size come from that table. The repertoire holds a few hundred thousand clones, with more than 80% as singletons. Study members were between 18 and 89 years old and lived in 24 US regions. Cohorts were based on clinical histories the participants reported.

The TCR originated in a man aged 35 to 55 who had recovered from COVID-19. Material: PBMCs or T cells enriched from blood (not recorded which). The rearrangement joins TRBV30 to TRBJ2-7, with D unresolved. In DNA, the CDR3 is TGTGCCTGGAGTGTCGATTCGACGAGGACCTACGAGCAGTACTTC. Protein sequence: CAWSVDSTRTYEQYF.